This T cell receptor (beta chain) was profiled in a study of cytomegalovirus exposure and HLA in healthy donors. Both 60 Vbeta primers and 13 Jbeta primers went into the PCR. Here immunoSEQ multiplex PCR was the method, and the copy in TCRdb shows in-frame clones only, minus some. The ten most abundant clones cover 1.1% of a sample with under 250,000 clones. The CDR3 sequence is 16 residues long. Germline CDR1 reads SEHNR; CDR2 reads FQNEAQ (reference sequence). Germline trimming cut 2 bases from V and 2 bases from J; bases unmatched to any gene: 7. Sequencing was done on a sample of PBMCs. The receptor comes from a girl aged 2 to 9 in good health and CMV-seropositive. The chain couples TRBV7-9 to TRBJ2-5; 8 positions agree with TRBD2. Here the CDR3 reads CASSLSLAGLQETQYF. DNA of the CDR3: TGTGCCAGCAGCTTATCCCTAGCGGGCCTTCAAGAGACCCAGTACTTC.